The 15 T cell receptor beta chains listed next were all sequenced from one sample in a study of blood T cell repertoires in COVID-19. Assay used: immunoSEQ multiplex PCR; TCRdb lists only in-frame clones, some missing. The sample includes 150,000 to 200,000 clones, approximately 90% of them seen just once. Sequenced material: PBMCs or T cells enriched from blood (not recorded which). Receptors originate from a woman aged 35 to 49 in a cohort exposed to, infected with or recovered from COVID-19 (not recorded which).

This clone was seen only once. The V call is TRBV6-5, the J call TRBJ1-2; no clear D gene. Trimming pared 7 bases from V and 0 bases from J, leaving 9 bases between. Germline lookup yields CDR1 MNHEY and CDR2 SVGAGI. The CDR3 is 13 amino acids. The CDR3 protein is CASTPSANYGYTF. The CDR3 coding sequence is TGTGCCAGCACGCCTTCAGCTAACTATGGCTACACCTTC.

The CDR3: CAISESTRQISGNTIYF. For the CDR3, the DNA is TGTGCCATCAGTGAGTCGACTCGACAGATCTCTGGAAACACCATATATTTT. This chain links TRBV10-3 with TRBJ1-3, with D possibly TRBD1 on 5 matching bases. CDR1 is ENHRY and CDR2 is SYGVKD in the germline V gene. Trimming removed 0 bases from V and 0 bases from J, with 12 bases in between. The CDR3 is made up of 17 amino acids.

The gene calls are TRBV11-2 and TRBJ2-1; D is possibly TRBD2 (6 bases). The CDR3 consists of 15 residues. V gave up 2 bases and J gave up 6 bases, with 14 bases separating them. In germline, CDR1 is SGHAT, CDR2 FQNNGV. The CDR3 loop is CASSLFASAANEQFF. The CDR3 DNA is TGTGCCAGCAGCTTATTTGCTAGCGCGGCCAATGAGCAGTTCTTC.

This clone was recorded a few times. The chain couples TRBV20-1 to TRBJ2-7; 8 nucleotides agree with TRBD2. The CDR3 is made up of 15 amino acids. Germline V CDR1 and CDR2: DFQATT, SNEGSKA (reference sequence). Trimming took 3 bases from V and 7 from J; bases not matched to a gene: 14. The CDR3 region is CSASILAGGPNEQYF. CDR3 sequence (DNA): TGCAGTGCTAGTATCCTCGCGGGGGGCCCCAATGAGCAGTACTTC.

The chain is built from TRBV6-5 and TRBJ1-5; D perhaps matches TRBD1 (6 bases). CDR3 length equals 15 residues. Germline CDR1 MNHEY, CDR2 SVGAGI. V lost 6 bases and J 0 bases, leaving 12 bases between the germline ends. This CDR3 is CASRIRQVSNQPQHF. The DNA for the CDR3 is TGTGCCAGCAGGATCCGACAGGTTAGCAATCAGCCCCAGCATTTT.

The chain couples TRBV5-4 to TRBJ2-7, with a weak D call TRBD1 (5 bases). V lost 0 bases, J lost 5 bases, and 15 bases lay in between. The germline V gene has CDR1 SGHNT and CDR2 YYREEE (reference sequence). CDR3 length: 15 amino acids. CDR3 region: CASSLDRQTTDEQYF. The CDR3 coding sequence is TGTGCCAGCAGCTTGGACCGACAGACCACGGACGAGCAGTACTTC. The full variable domain, rest sourced from reference TRBV5-4 and TRBJ2-7, is ETGVTQSPTHLIKTRGQQVTLRCSSQSGHNTVSWYQQALGQGPQFIFQYYREEENGRGNFPPRFSGLQFPNYSSELNVNALELDDSALYLCASSLDRQTTDEQYFGPGTRLTVT.

The chain is built from TRBV5-1 and TRBJ1-1; D may be TRBD1 (5 bases). The CDR3 spans 16 residues. Germline values: CDR1 SGHRS, CDR2 YFSETQ. The ends were cut back, 2 bases at V and 0 bases at J, with 14 bases in the middle. The CDR3 region is CASSFKPQGVNTEAFF. In DNA form, the CDR3 reads TGCGCCAGCAGCTTCAAACCCCAGGGCGTGAACACTGAAGCTTTCTTT.

Only a few counts were recorded for this clone. The V and J genes are TRBV5-6 and TRBJ2-1, with TRBD1 identical over 10 bases. This CDR3 region has 15 residues. J lost 10 bases, V lost 2 bases, and 9 bases had no gene match. Germline V gene sequence: CDR1 SGHDT, CDR2 YYEEEE. CDR3 bases: TGTGCCAGCAGCTTCGGCGGGACAGGGGTTCGCGAGCAGTTCTTC. Encoded protein: CASSFGGTGVREQFF.

This clone came up once. The rearrangement uses TRBV24-1 and TRBJ1-1; the match to TRBD1 covers 7 bases. This CDR3 has 14 amino acids. V lost 4 bases to trimming and J lost 4 bases; unmatched junction nucleotides: 5. The germline gives CDR1 KGHDR, CDR2 SFDVKD. The CDR3 reads CATSDRTGGTEAFF. In DNA, the CDR3 is TGTGCCACCAGTGACCGGACAGGAGGCACTGAAGCTTTCTTT.

The rearrangement joins TRBV19 to TRBJ1-1, with 8 bases lining up with TRBD1. This CDR3 spans 15 amino acids. With 7 bases clipped from V and 5 bases from J, the junction kept 12 bases outside the gene matches. Germline V gene sequence: CDR1 LNHDA, CDR2 SQIVND (reference sequence). The CDR3, as DNA: TGTGCCAGTATGGTAGCAGGGGGCGCACATACTGAAGCTTTCTTT. It is translated as CASMVAGGAHTEAFF.

The chain employs TRBV3-1 (or the pseudogene TRBV3-2) and TRBJ1-1; TRBD1 is a possible D gene (5 bases). The germline gives CDR1 LGHDT, CDR2 YNNKEL (reference sequence). CDR3 length: 14 residues. Trimming shortened V by 1 base and J by 1 base, and 7 bases separated the two germline ends. CDR3 residues: CASSQADRNTEAFF. DNA for the CDR3: TGTGCCAGCAGCCAAGCCGACAGGAACACTGAAGCTTTCTTT.

This clone was seen repeatedly, ten times or more. This chain joins TRBV19 and TRBJ1-5; D ambiguous. Looked up from germline, CDR1 is LNHDA and CDR2 is SQIVND (reference sequence). The V gene lost 5 bases and the J gene lost 2 bases, with 22 bases spanning the gap. CDR3 length equals 18 residues. This CDR3 reads CASSRSLLGHGGNQPQHF. The CDR3 nucleotides are TGTGCCAGTAGTCGGTCACTCTTAGGCCACGGGGGCAATCAGCCCCAGCATTTT.

V usage is TRBV5-4 and J usage is TRBJ1-1, with TRBD1 matching over 8 bases. V lost 6 bases to trimming and J lost 3 bases; unmatched junction nucleotides: 10. The CDR3 has 15 residues. Germline CDR1 and CDR2: SGHNT and YYREEE (reference sequence). The CDR3 loop is CASNSQGARDTEAFF. CDR3 DNA sequence: TGTGCCAGCAACTCTCAGGGGGCGAGAGACACTGAAGCTTTCTTT.

V gene TRBV5-1 combines with J gene TRBJ2-1; D may be TRBD1 (6 bases). This CDR3 is 15 amino acids long. In germline, CDR1 is SGHRS, CDR2 YFSETQ. V was cut by 5 bases and J by 3 bases, with 15 bases left in between. The chain's CDR3 is CASRETGYLYNEQFF. DNA of the CDR3: TGCGCCAGCAGAGAAACAGGGTATCTCTACAATGAGCAGTTCTTC. Together with reference TRBV5-1 and TRBJ2-1, the CDR3 gives the full variable domain: KAGVTQTPRYLIKTRGQQVTLSCSPISGHRSVSWYQQTPGQGLQFLFEYFSETQRNKGNFPGRFSGRQFSNSRSEMNVSTLELGDSALYLCASRETGYLYNEQFFGPGTRLTVL.

V gene TRBV27 combines with J gene TRBJ1-1; D is unclear. The germline V and J ends were trimmed by 3 bases and 0 bases, with 11 bases remaining between them. The CDR3 loop spans 15 amino acids. The germline gives CDR1 MNHEY, CDR2 SMNVEV (reference sequence). This CDR3 reads CASSFAPPMNTEAFF. The CDR3 DNA follows: TGTGCCAGCAGTTTTGCGCCTCCTATGAACACTGAAGCTTTCTTT.